Following are 22 T cell receptor beta chains from one sample sequenced in a study of cytotoxic CD8 clonotypes in ibrutinib-treated CLL. Only in-frame clones appear in the TCRdb table, and some are missing; sequencing was by immunoSEQ multiplex PCR. The sample holds 300,000 or so clones; roughly two thirds are singletons and the top ten take roughly 6.3%. This sample comprised PBMCs, obtained after 36 months of ibrutinib treatment. These receptors originate from a human donor with chronic lymphocytic leukemia.

The V and J genes are TRBV5-1 and TRBJ1-4, with 9 bases aligning to TRBD1. Germline CDR1 is SGHRS and CDR2 is YFSETQ. V lost 3 bases to trimming and J lost 7 bases; unmatched junction nucleotides: 13. This CDR3 region has 17 residues. Here the CDR3 DNA reads TGCGCCAGCAGCTACGCCCCGCCGGGACAGGGTTCTGAAAAACTGTTTTTT. This sequence encodes CASSYAPPGQGSEKLFF.

V gene TRBV29-1 combines with J gene TRBJ1-1; D gene uncertain. Trimming cost V 7 bases and J 5 bases, with 8 bases left between them. The CDR3 is made up of 10 amino acids. Germline V gives CDR1 SQVTM, CDR2 ANQGSEA. CDR3 region: CSGVLTEAFF. The CDR3 region has the DNA TGCAGCGGGGTACTAACTGAAGCTTTCTTT.

This clone was counted between two and nine times. This chain links TRBV7-2 with TRBJ2-7; 9 bases line up with TRBD2. CDR3 length: 15 amino acids. Germline trimming cut 4 bases from V and 0 bases from J; bases unmatched to any gene: 4. Germline V gene data show CDR1 as SGHTA and CDR2 as FQGNSA. CDR3 in amino acids: CASSWTSADSYEQYF. Written as DNA, the CDR3 is TGTGCCAGCAGCTGGACTAGCGCCGACTCCTACGAGCAGTACTTC.

The rearrangement joins TRBV20-1 to TRBJ2-5; D is possibly TRBD1 (5 bases). Germline CDR1 DFQATT, CDR2 SNEGSKA (reference sequence). V shed 5 bases and J shed 8 bases, with 12 bases lying between them. The CDR3 has 11 amino acids. The CDR3 sequence is CSAADSTTQYF. For the CDR3, the DNA is TGCAGTGCTGCTGACAGCACAACCCAGTACTTC.

The chain recombines TRBV13 with TRBJ2-1, with TRBD1 matching 9 bases. Trimming removed 8 bases from V and 11 bases from J; junction bases left unmatched: 13. This CDR3 contains 14 residues. Germline CDR1 is PRHDT and CDR2 is FYEKMQ (reference sequence). The DNA of the CDR3 is TGTGCCAGCCTACGGGGGGCGACAGGGGGAAAGCAGTTCTTC. Protein: CASLRGATGGKQFF.

This chain links TRBV7-2 with TRBJ2-7; D possibly uses TRBD1 or TRBD2 (6 bases each). V was trimmed by 1 base and J by 12 bases, leaving 16 bases between them. Germline V gene data show CDR1 as SGHTA and CDR2 as FQGNSA. The CDR3 is 13 amino acids. The CDR3: CASSLGTGANLYF. The CDR3 DNA reads TGTGCCAGCAGCTTAGGAACGGGGGCGAATCTGTACTTC. Looking up the rest from reference TRBV7-2 and TRBJ2-7 gives the full variable domain: GAGVSQSPSNKVTEKGKDVELRCDPISGHTALYWYRQSLGQGLEFLIYFQGNSAPDKSGLPSDRFSAERTGGSVSTLTIQRTQQEDSAVYLCASSLGTGANLYFGPGTRLTVT.

The CDR3 DNA reads as TGTGCCAGCAGCTCCGACGTGGGCAGCAACTATGGCTACACCTTC. As protein: CASSSDVGSNYGYTF. The chain combines TRBV9 with TRBJ1-2, with D uncertain. The V end lost 4 bases, the J end lost 2 bases, and 15 bases lay between the germline ends. This CDR3 contains 15 residues. Germline CDR1 SGDLS, CDR2 YYNGEE.

This rearrangement joins TRBV4-1 to TRBJ1-1; no clear D gene. The V end lost 4 bases, the J end lost 7 bases, and 13 bases lay between the germline ends. The germline CDR1 and CDR2 sequences are MGHRA and YSYEKL. The CDR3 covers 13 residues. As DNA, the CDR3 is TGCGCCAGCAGCCTCCGGGCCTCGGGTGAAGCTTTCTTT. Protein product: CASSLRASGEAFF.

The J gene is TRBJ1-2, the V gene TRBV9; maybe TRBD1 (5 bases). The CDR3 loop spans 15 amino acids. Germline assignment: CDR1 SGDLS and CDR2 YYNGEE. Between the trimmed V and J ends, which lost 2 bases and 2 bases, there was a span of 13 bases. The CDR3 DNA is TGTGCCAGCAGCGTCGGCAGGGCTGCAAACTATGGCTACACCTTC. Its translation: CASSVGRAANYGYTF.

As regards this clone: The sample has other DNA sequences that encode this CDR3 too. The chain recombines TRBV19 with TRBJ2-7; no clear D. This CDR3 is built from 11 residues. Germline CDR1 is LNHDA and CDR2 is SQIVND (reference sequence). Between the trimmed V and J ends, which lost 4 bases and 2 bases, there was a span of 3 bases. CDR3 sequence: CASSNAYEQYF. The CDR3 region has the DNA TGTGCCAGTAGTAATGCCTACGAGCAGTACTTC.

The V call is TRBV29-1, the J call TRBJ2-7, with 12 bases matching TRBD2. Germline V gene sequence: CDR1 SQVTM, CDR2 ANQGSEA. The CDR3 is made up of 15 amino acids. Trimming at V came to 4 bases and at J to 7 bases, leaving 11 bases not matched to a gene. CDR3 sequence: CSVAARLAGVGEQYF. The CDR3 DNA follows: TGCAGCGTTGCCGCGCGACTAGCGGGAGTGGGGGAGCAGTACTTC.

The chain joins TRBV5-1 to TRBJ2-7; possible D gene TRBD2, 7 bases. The CDR3 has 15 residues. Trimming shortened V by 4 bases and J by 0 bases, and 14 bases separated the two germline ends. Germline V CDR1 and CDR2: SGHRS, YFSETQ. CDR3: CASSPIGGPSYEQYF. The CDR3, as DNA: TGCGCCAGCAGCCCCATCGGGGGGCCCTCCTACGAGCAGTACTTC.

This chain uses TRBV14 with TRBJ1-1, with 10 bases identical to TRBD1. This CDR3 is 13 amino acids long. Trimming removed 7 bases from V and 5 bases from J; junction bases left unmatched: 4. In germline, CDR1 is SGHDN, CDR2 FVKESK. The CDR3 DNA sequence: TGTGCCAGCAACCGGGACAGGGGAACTGAAGCTTTCTTT. This translates into CASNRDRGTEAFF.

This clone was counted ten times or more. This chain joins TRBV2 and TRBJ1-6; D is ambiguous. Germline CDR1 SNHLY, CDR2 FYNNEI. The CDR3 runs to 13 residues. V was trimmed by 5 bases and J by 8 bases, leaving 10 bases between them. Here the CDR3 reads CASSILPDSPLHF. Written as DNA, the CDR3 is TGTGCCAGCAGTATTCTACCGGATTCACCCCTCCACTTT. The variable domain in full, with the rest retrieved from reference TRBV2 and TRBJ1-6, is EPEVTQTPSHQVTQMGQEVILRCVPISNHLYFYWYRQILGQKVEFLVSFYNNEISEKSEIFDDQFSVERPDGSNFTLKIRSTKLEDSAMYFCASSILPDSPLHFGNGTRLTVT.

This CDR3 reads CASSQDPGSYYEQYF. The CDR3 DNA reads as TGCGCCAGCAGCCAAGATCCGGGGTCCTACTACGAGCAGTACTTC. The V call is TRBV4-1, the J call TRBJ2-7; possible D gene TRBD2, 5 bases. Germline CDR1 is MGHRA and CDR2 is YSYEKL. The CDR3 is 15 amino acids. V was shortened by 0 bases and J by 3 bases, with 12 bases between the two germline ends.

The J gene is TRBJ2-7, the V gene TRBV10-2; weak D call: TRBD1 (5 bases). This CDR3 region has 12 residues. Germline V gene data show CDR1 as WSHSY and CDR2 as SAAADI. Trimming cost V 7 bases and J 0 bases, with 7 bases left between them. This CDR3 reads CASTQGSYEQYF. CDR3 nucleotides: TGCGCCAGCACCCAGGGCTCCTACGAGCAGTACTTC.

V usage is TRBV7-8 and J usage is TRBJ1-3; D call uncertain. V shed 5 bases and J shed 2 bases, with 7 bases lying between them. Germline CDR1 is SGHVS and CDR2 is FQNEAQ. The CDR3 covers 13 residues. CDR3 in DNA: TGTGCCAGCAGCCATAAACCTGGAAACACCATATATTTT. Protein sequence: CASSHKPGNTIYF.

The chain recombines TRBV5-1 with TRBJ2-5; 7 positions agree with TRBD1. V gave up 4 bases and J gave up 5 bases; unmatched junction bases: 8. Germline V gene lookup returns CDR1 SGHRS and CDR2 YFSETQ. CDR3 length: 14 amino acids. CDR3 amino acids: CASSQTGVDETQYF. CDR3 sequence (DNA): TGCGCCAGCAGCCAAACAGGGGTTGACGAGACCCAGTACTTC.

The chain has TRBV18 and TRBJ2-7, with unresolved D. CDR3 length: 15 residues. The V gene's germline CDR1 is KGHSH and CDR2 LQKENI. V was trimmed by 1 base and J by 0 bases, leaving 10 bases between them. The CDR3: CASSPLYRDSYEQYF. CDR3 coding DNA: TGTGCCAGCTCACCACTTTACCGTGACTCCTACGAGCAGTACTTC.

The chain joins TRBV10-1 to TRBJ2-7; D is unclear. The CDR3 consists of 16 residues. Trimming removed 0 bases at V and 0 bases at J, with 12 bases between. Germline CDR1 and CDR2: WNHNN and SYGVQD (reference sequence). The DNA of the CDR3 is TGCGCCAGCAGTGAGTCGCCGGACCTGAGCTCCTACGAGCAGTACTTC. This sequence encodes CASSESPDLSSYEQYF.

This clone was counted only a few times. V usage is TRBV5-6 and J usage is TRBJ1-5, with D possibly being TRBD1 (6 bases). The CDR3 loop spans 14 amino acids. Deletions cut 0 bases from V and 5 bases from J, with 9 bases between. Per the germline V gene, CDR1 is SGHDT and CDR2 is YYEEEE. The CDR3 loop reads CASSLGWGHQPQHF. DNA of the CDR3: TGTGCCAGCAGCTTGGGTTGGGGGCATCAGCCCCAGCATTTT.

This clone was found a few times. The J gene is TRBJ1-4, the V gene TRBV7-9; D is ambiguous. The CDR3 has 12 residues. Trimming pared 1 base from V and 8 bases from J, leaving 5 bases between. Germline values: CDR1 SEHNR, CDR2 FQNEAQ (reference sequence). DNA for the CDR3: TGTGCCAGCAGCTTAGATCTCGAAAAACTGTTTTTT. Translation gives CASSLDLEKLFF.